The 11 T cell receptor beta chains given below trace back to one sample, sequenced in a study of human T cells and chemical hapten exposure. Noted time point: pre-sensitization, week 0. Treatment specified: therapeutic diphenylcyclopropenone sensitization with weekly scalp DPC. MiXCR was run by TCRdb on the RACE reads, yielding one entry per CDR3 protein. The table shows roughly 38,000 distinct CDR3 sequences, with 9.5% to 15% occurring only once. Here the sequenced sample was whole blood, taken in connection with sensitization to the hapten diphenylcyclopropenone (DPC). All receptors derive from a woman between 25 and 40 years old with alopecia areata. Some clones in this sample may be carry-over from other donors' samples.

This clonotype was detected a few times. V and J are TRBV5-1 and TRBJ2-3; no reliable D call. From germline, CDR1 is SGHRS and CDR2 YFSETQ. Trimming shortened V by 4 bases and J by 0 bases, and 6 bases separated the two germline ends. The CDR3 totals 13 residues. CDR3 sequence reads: CASSPHSTDTQYF. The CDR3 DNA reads TGCGCCAGCAGCCCCCACAGCACAGATACGCAGTATTTT.

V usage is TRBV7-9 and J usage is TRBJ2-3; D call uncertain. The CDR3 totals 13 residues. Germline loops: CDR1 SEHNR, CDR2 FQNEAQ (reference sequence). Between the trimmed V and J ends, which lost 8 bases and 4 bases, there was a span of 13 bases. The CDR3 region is CASCPPSADTQYF. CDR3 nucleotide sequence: TGTGCCAGCTGCCCCCCCAGTGCAGATACGCAGTATTTT.

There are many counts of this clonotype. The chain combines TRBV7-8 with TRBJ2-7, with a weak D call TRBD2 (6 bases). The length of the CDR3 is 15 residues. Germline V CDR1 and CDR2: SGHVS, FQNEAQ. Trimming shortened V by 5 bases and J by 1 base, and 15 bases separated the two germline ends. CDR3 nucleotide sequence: TGTGCCAGCAGCCTTGCCGGGGGACCTTCCTACGAGCAGTACTTC. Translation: CASSLAGGPSYEQYF. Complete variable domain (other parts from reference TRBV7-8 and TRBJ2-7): GAGVSQSPRYKVAKRGQDVALRCDPISGHVSLFWYQQALGQGPEFLTYFQNEAQLDKSGLPSDRFFAERPEGSVSTLKIQRTQQEDSAVYLCASSLAGGPSYEQYFGPGTRLTVT.

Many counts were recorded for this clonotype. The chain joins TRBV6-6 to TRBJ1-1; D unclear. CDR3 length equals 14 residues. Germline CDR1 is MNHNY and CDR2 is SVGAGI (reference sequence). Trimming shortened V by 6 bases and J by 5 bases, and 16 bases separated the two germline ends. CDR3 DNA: TGTGCCAGCAGCCCCGTCCGGGAAGGGACTGAAGCTTTCTTT. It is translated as CASSPVREGTEAFF.

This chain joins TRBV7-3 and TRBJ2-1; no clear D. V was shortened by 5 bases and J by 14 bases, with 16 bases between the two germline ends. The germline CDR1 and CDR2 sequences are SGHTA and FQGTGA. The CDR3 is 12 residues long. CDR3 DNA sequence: TGTGCCAGCAGCCGCGAGTCTCCCGCGGAGTTCTTC. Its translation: CASSRESPAEFF.

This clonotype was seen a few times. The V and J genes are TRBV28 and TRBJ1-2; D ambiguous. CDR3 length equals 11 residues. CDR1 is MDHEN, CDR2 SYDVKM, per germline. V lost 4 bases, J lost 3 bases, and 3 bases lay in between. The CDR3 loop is CASSSHYGYTF. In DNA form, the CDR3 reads TGTGCCAGCAGTTCGCACTATGGCTACACCTTC.

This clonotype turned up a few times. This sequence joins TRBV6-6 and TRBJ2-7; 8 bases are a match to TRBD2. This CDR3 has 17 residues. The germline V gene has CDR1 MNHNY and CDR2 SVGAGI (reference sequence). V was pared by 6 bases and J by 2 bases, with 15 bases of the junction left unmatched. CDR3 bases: TGTGCCAGCAGACCCGGACTAGCTCAGAGGGGAACCTACGAGCAGTACTTC. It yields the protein CASRPGLAQRGTYEQYF.

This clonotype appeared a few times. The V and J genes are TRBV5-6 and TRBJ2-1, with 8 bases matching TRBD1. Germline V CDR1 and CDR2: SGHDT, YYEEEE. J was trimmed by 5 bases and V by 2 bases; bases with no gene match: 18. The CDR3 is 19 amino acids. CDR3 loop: CASSFAGGIRTSWDNEQFF. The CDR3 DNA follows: TGTGCCAGCAGCTTTGCAGGGGGCATTAGAACTAGCTGGGACAATGAGCAGTTCTTC.

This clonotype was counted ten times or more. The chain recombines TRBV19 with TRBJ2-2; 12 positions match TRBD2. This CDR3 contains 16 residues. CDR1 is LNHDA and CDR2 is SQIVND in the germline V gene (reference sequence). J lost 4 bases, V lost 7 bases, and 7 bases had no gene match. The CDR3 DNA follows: TGTGCCAGTAAGACTAGCGGGAGTATCTCCACCGGGGAGCTGTTTTTT. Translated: CASKTSGSISTGELFF.

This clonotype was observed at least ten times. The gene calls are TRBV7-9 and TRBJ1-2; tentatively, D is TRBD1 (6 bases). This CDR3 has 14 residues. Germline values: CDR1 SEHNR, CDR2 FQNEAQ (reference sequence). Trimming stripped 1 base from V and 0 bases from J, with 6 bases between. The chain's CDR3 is CASSLGGPNYGYTF. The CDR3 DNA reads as TGTGCCAGCAGCTTAGGGGGGCCTAACTATGGCTACACCTTC.

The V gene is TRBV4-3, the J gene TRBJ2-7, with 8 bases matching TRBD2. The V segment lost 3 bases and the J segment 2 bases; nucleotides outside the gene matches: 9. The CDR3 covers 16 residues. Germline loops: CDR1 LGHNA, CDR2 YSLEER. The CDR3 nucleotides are TGCGCCAGCAGCCAGTCCACTAGCGGCTTTGCCTACGAGCAGTACTTC. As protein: CASSQSTSGFAYEQYF.